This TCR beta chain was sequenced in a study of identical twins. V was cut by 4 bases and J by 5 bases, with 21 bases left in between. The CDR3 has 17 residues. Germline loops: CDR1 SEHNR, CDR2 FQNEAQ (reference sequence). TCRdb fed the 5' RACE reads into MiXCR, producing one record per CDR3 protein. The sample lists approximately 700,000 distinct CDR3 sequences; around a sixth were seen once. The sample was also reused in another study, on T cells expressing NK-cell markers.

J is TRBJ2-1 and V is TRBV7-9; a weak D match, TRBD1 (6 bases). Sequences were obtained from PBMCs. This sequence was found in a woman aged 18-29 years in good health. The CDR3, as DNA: TGTGCCAGCAGCTCCCGACCGGGACAAGGGACCAACAATGAGCAGTTCTTC. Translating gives CASSSRPGQGTNNEQFF.